This T cell receptor (beta chain) was sequenced for a study of blood T cells in healthy people across ages. Looked up from germline, CDR1 is SGHKS and CDR2 is YYEKEE (reference sequence). This CDR3 has 15 residues. Trimming shortened V by 2 bases and J by 2 bases, and 11 bases separated the two germline ends. A J-beta primer mix and a sample-barcoded 5' primer were used in a second PCR of about 6 to 12 cycles. TCRdb analysed the 5' RACE reads with MiXCR anew, one entry per CDR3 protein. The profile covers about 1.1 million distinct CDR3 sequences, with 30% to 40% appearing a single time and around 12% taken by the ten largest.

The TCR was taken from a young man in good health. The sample was blood. The chain employs TRBV5-5 and TRBJ2-1; D may be TRBD1 (6 bases). CDR3 in amino acids: CASSFDRLTYNEQFF. CDR3 coding DNA: TGTGCCAGCAGCTTTGACAGGTTAACCTACAATGAGCAGTTCTTC.